This TCR beta chain originates from a study of cytomegalovirus exposure and HLA in healthy donors. At the level of the study: Later analysis reported that the 120 or so validation repertoires shared the platform of the approximately 670 first-cohort repertoires.

TCRdb's copy holds only in-frame clones and misses some; the assay was immunoSEQ multiplex PCR. The data show about 150,000 clones, just over 85% seen once. Study-level results: Reportedly, diagnosis of cytomegalovirus status by the classifier showed high specificity and sensitivity.

Trimming shortened V by 5 bases and J by 2 bases, and 13 bases separated the two germline ends. This CDR3 comprises 14 residues. Looked up from germline, CDR1 is SGHRS and CDR2 is YFSETQ. The donors were in the approximately 120-subject validation cohort, distinct from the approximately 700-subject first cohort. Comments on this clone: Its antigen is not identified.

The chain is built from TRBV5-1 and TRBJ2-5, with D unresolved. The sequenced sample consisted of PBMCs. The source of this sequence is a human donor in good health. As DNA, the CDR3 is TGCGCCAGCAGAGGAGCACCCGGACAAGAGACCCAGTACTTC. Protein product: CASRGAPGQETQYF.